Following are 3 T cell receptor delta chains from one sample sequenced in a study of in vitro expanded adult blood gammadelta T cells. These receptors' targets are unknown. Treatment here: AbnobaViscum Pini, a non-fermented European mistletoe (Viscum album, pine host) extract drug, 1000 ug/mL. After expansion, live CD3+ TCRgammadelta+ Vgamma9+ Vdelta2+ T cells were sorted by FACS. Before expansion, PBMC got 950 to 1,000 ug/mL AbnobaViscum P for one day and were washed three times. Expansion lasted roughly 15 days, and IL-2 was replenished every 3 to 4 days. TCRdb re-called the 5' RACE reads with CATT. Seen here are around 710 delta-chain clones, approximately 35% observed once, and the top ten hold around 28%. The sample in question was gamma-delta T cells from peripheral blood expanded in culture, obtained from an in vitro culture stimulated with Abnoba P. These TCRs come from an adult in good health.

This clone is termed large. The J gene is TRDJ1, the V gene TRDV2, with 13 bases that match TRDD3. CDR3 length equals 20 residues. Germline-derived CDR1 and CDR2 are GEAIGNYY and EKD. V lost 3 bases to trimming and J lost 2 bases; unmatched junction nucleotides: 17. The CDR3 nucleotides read TGTGCCTGTGACCCAATCCTACTGGGGGATACGGTCGAAAAGACCGATAAACTCATCTTT. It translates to CACDPILLGDTVEKTDKLIF.

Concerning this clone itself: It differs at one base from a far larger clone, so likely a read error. The CDR3 loop reads CAWDTVLLGDTRRKLIF. The CDR3 DNA reads TGTGCCTGGGACACTGTCTTACTGGGGGATACGCGGAGGAAACTCATCTTT. The chain joins TRDV2 to TRDJ1; TRDD3 agrees at 13 bases. The CDR3 has 17 residues. Germline CDR1 GEAIGNYY, CDR2 EKD.

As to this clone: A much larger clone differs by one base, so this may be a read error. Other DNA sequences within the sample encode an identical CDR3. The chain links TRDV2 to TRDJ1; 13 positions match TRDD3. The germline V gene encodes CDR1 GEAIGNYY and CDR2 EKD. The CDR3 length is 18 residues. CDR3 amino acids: CACDTVGLGDTNTDKLIF. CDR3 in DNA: TGTGCCTGTGACACCGTGGGACTGGGGGATACGAACACTGATAAACTCATCTTT.